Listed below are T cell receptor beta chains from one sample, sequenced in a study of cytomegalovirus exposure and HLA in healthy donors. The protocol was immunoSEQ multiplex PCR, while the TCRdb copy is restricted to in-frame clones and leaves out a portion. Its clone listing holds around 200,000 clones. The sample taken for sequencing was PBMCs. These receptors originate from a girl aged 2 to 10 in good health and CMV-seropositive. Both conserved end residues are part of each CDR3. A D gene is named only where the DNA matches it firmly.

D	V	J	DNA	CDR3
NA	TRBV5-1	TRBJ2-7	TGCGCCAGCAGCTTGCTACAGGGATTGCTCTACGAGCAGTACTTC	CASSLLQGLLYEQYF
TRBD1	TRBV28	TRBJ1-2	TGTGCCAGCAGGCATAGGGGACAGGCCTATGGCTACACCTTC	CASRHRGQAYGYTF
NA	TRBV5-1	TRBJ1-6	TGCGCCAGCAGCGACCTACAGAGCTCCTATAATTCACCCCTCCACTTT	CASSDLQSSYNSPLHF
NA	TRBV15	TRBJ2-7	TGTGCCACCAGCGGAAGAGAGGGGGGGGCGCTTCCCTACGAGCAGTACTTC	CATSGREGGALPYEQYF
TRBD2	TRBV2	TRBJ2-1	TGTGCCAGCAGAAAACAGACCGGGACTAGCGGGGGCAGCTCCTACAATGAGCAGTTCTTC	CASRKQTGTSGGSSYNEQFF
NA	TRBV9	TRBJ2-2	TGTGCCAGCAGCGTCGAGGGAAAGAGCACCGCCGGGGAGCTGTTTTTT	CASSVEGKSTAGELFF
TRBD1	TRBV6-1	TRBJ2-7	TGTGCCAGCATCTTACAGGGGGCAATCTACGAGCAGTACTTC	CASILQGAIYEQYF
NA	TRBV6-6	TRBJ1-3	TGTGCCAGCAGTTACGGGGACTCTACGCCATATTTT	CASSYGDSTPYF
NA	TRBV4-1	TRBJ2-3	TGCGCCAGCAGCCAAGCCCCCAGGGGAGGGACAGATACGCAGTATTTT	CASSQAPRGGTDTQYF
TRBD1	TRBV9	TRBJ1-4	TGTGCCAGCAGCGGGACAGGGGCAACTAATGAAAAACTGTTTTTT	CASSGTGATNEKLFF
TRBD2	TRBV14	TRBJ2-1	TGTGCCAGCAGCCAGGAAATAGCGGGAGAGGACAATGAGCAGTTCTTC	CASSQEIAGEDNEQFF
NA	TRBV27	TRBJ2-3	TGTGCCAGCAGGGCGATCTCTCTAGCTCCTAGCACAGATACGCAGTATTTT	CASRAISLAPSTDTQYF
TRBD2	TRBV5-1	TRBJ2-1	TGCGCCAGCAGCACCCCTGATAGCGGGCCAGACTACAATGAGCAGTTCTTC	CASSTPDSGPDYNEQFF
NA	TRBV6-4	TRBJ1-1	TGTGCCAGCAGTGAGGGCAGTAACACTGAAGCTTTCTTT	CASSEGSNTEAFF
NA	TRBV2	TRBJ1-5	TGTGCCAGCATGGTCCCGGGACAGCCCCAGCATTTT	CASMVPGQPQHF
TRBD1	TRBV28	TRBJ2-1	TGTGCCAGCAGGATGACCGGGACAGGGGGATATGAGCAGTTCTTC	CASRMTGTGGYEQFF
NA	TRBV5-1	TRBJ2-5	TGCGCCAGCAGCTTGGATTCGACAGTCCGAGAGACCCAGTACTTC	CASSLDSTVRETQYF
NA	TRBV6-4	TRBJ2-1	TGTGCCAGCAGTGATGGCTATGAGCAGTTCTTC	CASSDGYEQFF
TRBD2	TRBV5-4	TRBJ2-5	TGTGCCAGCAGCTTGGGGACTAGCGGGATGTACCAAGAGACCCAGTACTTC	CASSLGTSGMYQETQYF
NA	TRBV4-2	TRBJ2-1	TGTGCCAGCAGCCAAGAGGCCCCAGACAATGAGCAGTTCTTC	CASSQEAPDNEQFF
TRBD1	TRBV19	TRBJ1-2	TGTGCCAGTAAGATTCAGGGGGTGTACACCTTC	CASKIQGVYTF
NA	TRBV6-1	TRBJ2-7	TGTGCCAGCAGACTTAGCGGGACAGCTACCTACGAGCAGTACTTC	CASRLSGTATYEQYF
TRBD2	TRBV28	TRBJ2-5	TGTGCCAGCAGTGGAACCGGGACTAGCGGTTACCAAGAGACCCAGTACTTC	CASSGTGTSGYQETQYF
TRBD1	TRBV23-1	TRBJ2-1	TGCGCCAGCAGTCAACGTGCCGGACAGGGAAGCAATGAGCAGTTCTTC	CASSQRAGQGSNEQFF
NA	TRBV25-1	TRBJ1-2	TGTGCCAGCAGTGAATCTCGGGAGGAGGGGGGCTATGGCTACACCTTC	CASSESREEGGYGYTF
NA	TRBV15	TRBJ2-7	TGTGCCACCGGTTCCCGCAGCGGTTCCTACGAGCAGTACTTC	CATGSRSGSYEQYF
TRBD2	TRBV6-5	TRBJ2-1	TGTGCCAGCAGTCCCCGGACTAGCGGGAACCATGAGCAGTTCTTC	CASSPRTSGNHEQFF
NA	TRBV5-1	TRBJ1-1	TGCGCCAGCCAATCGATTACAGGGTCGACTGAAGCTTTCTTT	CASQSITGSTEAFF
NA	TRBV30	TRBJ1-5	TGTGCCTGGAGTCATTTCACAGGCCTCAATCAGCCCCAGCATTTT	CAWSHFTGLNQPQHF
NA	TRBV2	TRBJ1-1	TGTGCCAGCAGGACAGGTGGGGCCCTGGACACTGAAGCTTTCTTT	CASRTGGALDTEAFF
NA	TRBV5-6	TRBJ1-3	TGTGCCAGCAGCCCAGGAGGGCCAAACTCTGGAAACACCATATATTTT	CASSPGGPNSGNTIYF
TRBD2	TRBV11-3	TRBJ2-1	TGTGCCAGCAGCCCTCTAGCGGAACCCCCCTACAATGAGCAGTTCTTC	CASSPLAEPPYNEQFF
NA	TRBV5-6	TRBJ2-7	TGTGCCAGCAGCGCCGGGTTTTCCTACGAGCAGTACTTC	CASSAGFSYEQYF
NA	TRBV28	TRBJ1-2	TGTGCCAGCAGTCTAATTACCAACTATGGCTACACCTTC	CASSLITNYGYTF
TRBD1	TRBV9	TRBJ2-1	TGTGCCAGCAGCAACCCGGGGCAGGGGGCGCGGAATGAGCAGTTCTTC	CASSNPGQGARNEQFF
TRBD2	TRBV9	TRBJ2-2	TGTGCCAGCAGCGTCCTAGCGGGAGAAGGGGAGCTGTTTTTT	CASSVLAGEGELFF
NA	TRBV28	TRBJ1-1	TGTGCCAGCAGTTTGGAGGTCGAAGGCACTGAAGCTTTCTTT	CASSLEVEGTEAFF
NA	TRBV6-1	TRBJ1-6	TGTGCCAGCAGTGAGGTGGGGGGTAATTCACCCCTCCACTTT	CASSEVGGNSPLHF
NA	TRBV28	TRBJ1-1	TGTGCCAGCAGTCCCCCGGGGGGGGTCGGCACTGAAGCTTTCTTT	CASSPPGGVGTEAFF
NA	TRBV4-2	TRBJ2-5	TGTGCCAGCAGCCAAGCCGTAGCGGAACCCACTAGGGAGACCCAGTACTTC	CASSQAVAEPTRETQYF
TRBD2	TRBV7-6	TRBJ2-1	TGTGCCAGCAGGGGCGCGAGCGGGATGGTTCCCAATGAGCAGTTCTTC	CASRGASGMVPNEQFF
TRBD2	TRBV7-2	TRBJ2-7	TGTGCCAGCAGCCAGGGACTAGCGGGAGACAGCGAGCAGTACTTC	CASSQGLAGDSEQYF
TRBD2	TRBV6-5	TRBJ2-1	TGTGCCAGCAGGCGACTAGCGGGAGTTTCTGATGAGCAGTTCTTC	CASRRLAGVSDEQFF
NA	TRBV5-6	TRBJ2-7	TGTGCCAGCAGCTTGCAGGGGCTACTCGAGCAGTACTTC	CASSLQGLLEQYF
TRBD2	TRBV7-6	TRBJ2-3	TGTGCCAGCAGCTTAAGGACTAGCGGGAGCACAGATACGCAGTATTTT	CASSLRTSGSTDTQYF